This TCR beta chain is drawn from a study of T-cell memory formation after mild COVID-19. Germline CDR1 SQVTM, CDR2 ANQGSEA. The trim removed 6 bases at V and 0 bases at J, leaving 8 bases unmatched. This CDR3 is 14 amino acids long. TCRdb processed the 5' RACE reads anew with MiXCR; each CDR3 protein has one entry. The table lists 200,000 to 300,000 distinct CDR3 sequences, roughly 9.4% of them singletons, with roughly a fifth in the top ten. The specimen sequenced was PBMCs or a T cell subset sorted from them (not recorded which). The chain combines TRBV29-1 with TRBJ2-7; 7 nucleotides line up with TRBD2. This sequence originates from a man in his late teens or twenties who had mild COVID-19 (a few samples of this study predate the infection). Cell type and time point are not known. The CDR3 DNA is TGCAGCGTCGCCTGGCGGGGGAGCTCCTACGAGCAGTACTTC. The encoded protein is CSVAWRGSSYEQYF.